Presented here are 27 T cell receptor beta chains from one specimen sequenced in a study of blood T cell repertoires in COVID-19. Sequenced by immunoSEQ multiplex PCR; TCRdb stores in-frame clones only, minus some. The sample shows 80,000 to 100,000 clones, 75% to 90% of them seen only once. Sequenced material: peripheral blood. The receptors were sampled from a woman of 80 years or more with active or convalescent COVID-19.

This clone has only one observation. This sequence joins TRBV5-4 and TRBJ1-2; 7 positions agree with TRBD1. The V gene end was trimmed by 0 bases and the J gene end by 4 bases; junction bases not matched to a gene: 9. CDR3 length: 16 residues. Per germline, CDR1 SGHNT and CDR2 YYREEE (reference sequence). The CDR3 nucleotides are TGTGCCAGCAGCTTGGGACAGGGCTTAGAGATCTATGGCTACACCTTC. Protein sequence: CASSLGQGLEIYGYTF.

The V call is TRBV2, the J call TRBJ2-7, with 9 bases fitting TRBD2. The CDR3 consists of 15 residues. V was clipped by 1 base and J by 3 bases; unmatched bases: 4. Per the germline V gene, CDR1 is SNHLY and CDR2 is FYNNEI. The CDR3 DNA follows: TGTGCCAGCAGTGAAGGGCTAGCGGGGAACTACGAGCAGTACTTC. Protein sequence: CASSEGLAGNYEQYF.

V gene TRBV6-6 combines with J gene TRBJ1-2; possible D gene TRBD1, 5 bases. This CDR3 region has 12 residues. Trimming removed 8 bases from V and 3 bases from J, with 10 bases in between. Germline loops: CDR1 MNHNY, CDR2 SVGAGI (reference sequence). In DNA form, the CDR3 reads TGTGCCAGCTCAGACAGAGACTATGGCTACACCTTC. It is translated as CASSDRDYGYTF.

The chain couples TRBV6-6 to TRBJ1-2; possibly TRBD1 for D (6 bases). V was cut by 5 bases and J by 4 bases, with 20 bases left in between. Germline-derived CDR1 and CDR2 are MNHNY and SVGAGI (reference sequence). The CDR3 has 16 amino acids. The CDR3 sequence: CASSPPWGGERYGYTF. The CDR3 region has the DNA TGTGCCAGCAGTCCACCCTGGGGGGGCGAGCGCTATGGCTACACCTTC.

This sequence joins TRBV5-8 and TRBJ2-3; no clear D gene. Trimming left V 0 bases short and J 6 bases short, with 14 bases between. The CDR3 sequence is 15 residues long. Germline V gene lookup returns CDR1 SGHTS and CDR2 YDEGEE. CDR3 nucleotide sequence: TGTGCCAGCAGCTTGGTGGTCGGCGGAAAGGATACGCAGTATTTT. Protein: CASSLVVGGKDTQYF.

This chain connects TRBV9 to TRBJ1-1; D ambiguous. The V and J ends lost 0 bases and 5 bases respectively, with 11 bases between them. Germline values: CDR1 SGDLS, CDR2 YYNGEE. The CDR3 runs 14 residues. CDR3 in amino acids: CASSVATPITEAFF. CDR3 DNA: TGTGCCAGCAGCGTAGCTACTCCGATAACTGAAGCTTTCTTT.

The V and J genes are TRBV18 and TRBJ1-2; 7 bases line up with TRBD1. The J segment lost 6 bases and the V segment lost 3 bases, leaving 7 bases of the junction unmatched. The length of the CDR3 is 14 residues. Germline V gene lookup returns CDR1 KGHSH and CDR2 LQKENI. The CDR3 region is CASSPLDRDHGYTF. CDR3 coding DNA: TGTGCCAGCTCACCGCTAGACAGGGACCATGGCTACACCTTC.

The genes are TRBV3-1 (or the pseudogene TRBV3-2) and TRBJ2-3; perhaps TRBD1 as D (7 bases). Trimming pared 4 bases from V and 2 bases from J, leaving 16 bases between. Germline V CDR1 and CDR2: LGHDT, YNNKEL (reference sequence). The CDR3 has 16 amino acids. CDR3 sequence: CASSPSGGLSTDTQYF. As DNA, the CDR3 is TGTGCCAGCAGCCCCTCAGGGGGGCTTTCCACAGATACGCAGTATTTT.

This clone was counted between two and nine times. The chain uses TRBV27 and TRBJ1-4; 8 bases match TRBD1. The CDR3 runs 12 residues. CDR1 MNHEY and CDR2 SMNVEV come from the germline V gene (reference sequence). J gave up 10 bases and V 5 bases, and 3 bases lay outside the gene matches. DNA of the CDR3: TGTGCCAGCAGTACACAGGGGGGAAAACTGTTTTTT. It yields the protein CASSTQGGKLFF.

This sequence joins TRBV5-1 and TRBJ1-1, with TRBD1 identical over 7 bases. In germline, CDR1 is SGHRS, CDR2 YFSETQ. J gave up 1 base and V 4 bases, and 7 bases lay outside the gene matches. The CDR3 extends over 15 amino acids. The CDR3 sequence: CASSQQGIENTEAFF. CDR3 coding DNA: TGCGCCAGCAGCCAACAGGGGATCGAGAACACTGAAGCTTTCTTT.

CDR3 protein: CASSSGIGELFF. CDR3 DNA: TGTGCCAGCAGTTCAGGGATCGGGGAGCTGTTTTTT. The gene calls are TRBV6-6 and TRBJ2-2, with D maybe TRBD1 (5 bases). V was clipped by 4 bases and J by 7 bases, with 7 bases between them. Germline assignment: CDR1 MNHNY and CDR2 SVGAGI (reference sequence). This CDR3 has 12 amino acids.

The chain links TRBV5-1 to TRBJ1-1; the D gene is possibly TRBD1 (6 bases). Trimming took 1 base from V and 0 from J, leaving 10 bases between them. The length of the CDR3 is 15 residues. Germline CDR1 SGHRS, CDR2 YFSETQ. CDR3 sequence (DNA): TGCGCCAGCAGCTTGAATCAGGGGTTGAACACTGAAGCTTTCTTT. Protein sequence: CASSLNQGLNTEAFF.

The chain has TRBV2 and TRBJ2-7; 7 bases align to TRBD2. CDR3 length equals 15 residues. Germline-derived CDR1 and CDR2 are SNHLY and FYNNEI. Trimming took 6 bases from V and 3 from J; bases not matched to a gene: 11. In DNA, the CDR3 is TGTGCCAGCAGCCGGGACTACAGGTTCGTCTACGAGCAGTACTTC. Encoded protein: CASSRDYRFVYEQYF.

This chain uses TRBV28 with TRBJ1-6, with TRBD1 identical over 11 bases. Germline CDR1 reads MDHEN; CDR2 reads SYDVKM. The CDR3 runs 15 residues. J was trimmed by 8 bases and V by 7 bases; bases with no gene match: 7. The CDR3 DNA sequence: TGTGCCAGCACCCCGGGGGACAGGGGGGATTCACCCCTCCACTTT. Translating it yields CASTPGDRGDSPLHF.

This rearrangement joins TRBV25-1 to TRBJ2-3; D gene uncertain. The CDR3 is 12 amino acids. Germline V lookup: CDR1 MGHDK, CDR2 SYGVNS. V gave up 4 bases and J gave up 3 bases, with 5 bases separating them. Written as DNA, the CDR3 is TGTGCCAGCAGTGTCGGGACAGATACGCAGTATTTT. Amino acids: CASSVGTDTQYF.

The CDR3: CASSSSVGLRDNQPQHF. CDR3 nucleotide sequence: TGTGCCAGCAGTTCGAGCGTCGGACTACGGGACAATCAGCCCCAGCATTTT. The V and J genes are TRBV28 and TRBJ1-5; D is unresolved. CDR3 size: 17 residues. The germline V gene has CDR1 MDHEN and CDR2 SYDVKM. The V end lost 4 bases, the J end lost 3 bases, and 19 bases lay between the germline ends.

The chain uses TRBV5-1 and TRBJ2-5; TRBD2 matches at 7 bases. CDR1 SGHRS and CDR2 YFSETQ come from the germline V gene. The CDR3 extends over 13 amino acids. V shed 5 bases and J 5 bases; nucleotides not matched to a gene: 6. The CDR3 sequence is CASSSGGGETQYF. CDR3 in DNA: TGCGCCAGCAGTTCCGGGGGAGGGGAGACCCAGTACTTC.

The chain uses TRBV7-9 and TRBJ1-1; the match to TRBD1 covers 7 bases. Trimming at V came to 5 bases and at J to 4 bases, leaving 7 bases not matched to a gene. The germline V gene has CDR1 SEHNR and CDR2 FQNEAQ (reference sequence). The CDR3 has 14 amino acids. This CDR3 is CASSTLTGTTEAFF. The CDR3 bases are TGTGCCAGCAGCACCCTGACAGGGACCACTGAAGCTTTCTTT.

The chain recombines TRBV5-1 with TRBJ2-3, with D hard to call. Germline values: CDR1 SGHRS, CDR2 YFSETQ. Between the trimmed V and J ends, which lost 3 bases and 2 bases, there was a span of 7 bases. The CDR3 is 13 residues long. The CDR3: CASSSTFTDTQYF. In nucleotides, the CDR3 is TGCGCCAGCAGCTCGACTTTCACAGATACGCAGTATTTT.

The CDR3 nucleotides are TGCGCCAGCAGTGAGTTGACCTACAGGGGAGGTGGCTACGAGCAGTACTTC. The encoded protein is CASSELTYRGGGYEQYF. The chain is built from TRBV10-1 and TRBJ2-7, with TRBD1 as a possible D gene (7 bases). The germline V and J ends were trimmed by 1 base and 3 bases, with 19 bases remaining between them. Germline V gene sequence: CDR1 WNHNN, CDR2 SYGVQD (reference sequence). This CDR3 has 17 residues.

This sequence joins TRBV6-5 and TRBJ2-7, with D possibly matching TRBD1 (5 bases). The CDR3 length is 14 residues. The germline CDR1 and CDR2 sequences are MNHEY and SVGAGI. V gave up 6 bases and J gave up 1 base, with 13 bases separating them. The CDR3 spells CASSDERQSYEQYF. The CDR3, as DNA: TGTGCCAGCAGCGACGAACGACAGTCCTACGAGCAGTACTTC.

The chain couples TRBV4-2 to TRBJ1-1, with D perhaps TRBD1 (5 bases). The CDR3 loop spans 17 amino acids. Germline CDR1 reads LGHNA; CDR2 reads YNFKEQ. Trimming removed 0 bases at V and 1 base at J, with 15 bases between. The CDR3 is CASSQDFRTHPNTEAFF. The CDR3 DNA reads as TGTGCCAGCAGCCAAGACTTTAGGACACACCCGAACACTGAAGCTTTCTTT.

This chain joins TRBV7-9 and TRBJ1-2; D unclear. The germline V and J ends were trimmed by 1 base and 8 bases, with 8 bases remaining between them. The CDR3 has 12 amino acids. Germline CDR1 SEHNR, CDR2 FQNEAQ (reference sequence). CDR3 DNA sequence: TGTGCCAGCAGCTTAGAAATCTCCGGCTACACCTTC. It specifies CASSLEISGYTF.

The chain joins TRBV7-8 to TRBJ2-7; a weak D match, TRBD1 (6 bases). CDR1 and CDR2 (germline): SGHVS, FQNEAQ. The CDR3 covers 14 residues. The V end was cut by 1 base, the J end by 0 bases, with 7 bases between. The CDR3 loop reads CASSLEGVSYEQYF. The CDR3 DNA reads TGTGCCAGCAGCTTAGAGGGGGTCTCCTACGAGCAGTACTTC. The full variable domain, in which reference TRBV7-8 and TRBJ2-7 provide the parts outside the CDR3, is GAGVSQSPRYKVAKRGQDVALRCDPISGHVSLFWYQQALGQGPEFLTYFQNEAQLDKSGLPSDRFFAERPEGSVSTLKIQRTQQEDSAVYLCASSLEGVSYEQYFGPGTRLTVT.

The chain joins TRBV7-2 to TRBJ2-5, with 7 bases that match TRBD2. The V and J ends lost 1 base and 1 base, in that order; junction bases with no gene match: 3. This CDR3 region has 15 residues. Germline CDR1 reads SGHTA; CDR2 reads FQGNSA. In DNA, the CDR3 is TGTGCCAGCAGCTTAGTTGGGGGGGGCCAAGAGACCCAGTACTTC. Translation: CASSLVGGGQETQYF.

This rearrangement joins TRBV5-1 to TRBJ1-1; D might be TRBD1 (5 bases). V was clipped by 2 bases and J by 5 bases, with 13 bases between them. CDR3 length: 14 amino acids. Germline CDR1 is SGHRS and CDR2 is YFSETQ. The CDR3 nucleotides are TGCGCCAGCAGCTTCGGGGGAGCAGAAACTGAAGCTTTCTTT. Translated, it gives CASSFGGAETEAFF.

The table lists this clone with a few counts. The chain employs TRBV18 and TRBJ1-2; possibly TRBD1 for D (6 bases). The germline V gene has CDR1 KGHSH and CDR2 LQKENI. The ends were cut back, 3 bases at V and 1 base at J, with 12 bases in the middle. The CDR3 consists of 15 residues. CDR3 in amino acids: CASSPYREYNYGYTF. CDR3 coding DNA: TGTGCCAGCTCACCCTACAGGGAATATAACTATGGCTACACCTTC. The full variable domain, rest sourced from reference TRBV18 and TRBJ1-2, is NAGVMQNPRHLVRRRGQEARLRCSPMKGHSHVYWYRQLPEEGLKFMVYLQKENIIDESGMPKERFSAEFPKEGPSILRIQQVVRGDSAAYFCASSPYREYNYGYTFGSGTRLTVV.